This T cell receptor (beta chain) originates from a study of T-cell memory formation after mild COVID-19. Trimming removed 3 bases from V and 4 bases from J; junction bases left unmatched: 6. The V gene's germline CDR1 is SGHAT and CDR2 FQNNGV. The CDR3 sequence is 15 residues long. There are a few counts of this clonotype. One entry per CDR3 protein results from TCRdb running MiXCR on the 5' RACE reads. The table includes roughly 280,000 distinct CDR3 sequences, 15% to 20% detected once. The chain links TRBV11-2 to TRBJ2-3, with TRBD1 matching over 8 bases. The clonotype was recovered from a man aged 18 to 30 who had mild COVID-19 (a few samples of this study predate the infection). Cell type and time point are not known. The sample comprised PBMCs or a T cell subset sorted from them (not recorded which). Here the CDR3 reads CASSFQGAGADTQYF. CDR3 coding DNA: TGTGCCAGCAGCTTTCAGGGGGCGGGTGCAGATACGCAGTATTTT.